This T cell receptor (beta chain) was recorded in a study of CXCR3-negative and CXCR3-positive naive CD8 T cells. General study points: With surface CD5 comparable between naive subsets, TCR strength was estimated using properties derived from the TRB CDR3. Cryopreserved cells showed partially decreased CXCR3 expression, and most assays used fresh PBMCs. The TRB CDR3s that CXCR3-positive naive cells carried were more hydrophobic than those of CXCR3-negative naive cells. Both naive subsets had comparably high diversity; memory CD8+ cells much lower.

UMI-tagged TRB cDNA libraries were built via 5' RACE. For each CDR3 protein, TCRdb gives one entry from its re-call of the 5' RACE reads, without DNA. The specimen's table records approximately 88,000 distinct CDR3 sequences. Germline loops: CDR1 DFQATT, CDR2 SNEGSKA (reference sequence). This CDR3 region has 14 residues. Remarks on this clonotype: The target antigen is unknown.

The V call is TRBV20-1, the J call TRBJ1-2; lacking DNA, the TRBD1 call made by TCRdb goes unchecked. Specimen: naive CXCR3+ CD8+ T cells from blood. Subset noted: CD45RO-CCR7+CD27+CD95- naive CD8+ T cells expressing CXCR3 (TNR3+). The sequence derives from a human donor in good health. Some clones in this sample may be carry-over from other donors' samples. CDR3 residues: CSATVFPDAYGYTF.